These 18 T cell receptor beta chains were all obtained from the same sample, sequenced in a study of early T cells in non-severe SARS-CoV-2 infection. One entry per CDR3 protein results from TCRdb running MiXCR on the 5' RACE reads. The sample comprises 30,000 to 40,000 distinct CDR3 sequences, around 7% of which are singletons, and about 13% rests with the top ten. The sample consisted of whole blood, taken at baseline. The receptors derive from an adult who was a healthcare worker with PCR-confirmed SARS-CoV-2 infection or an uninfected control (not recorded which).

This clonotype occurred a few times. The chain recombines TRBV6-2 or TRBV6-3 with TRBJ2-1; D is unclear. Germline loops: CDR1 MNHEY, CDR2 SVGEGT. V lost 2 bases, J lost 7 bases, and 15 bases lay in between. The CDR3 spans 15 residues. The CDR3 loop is CASSYGRDIRNEQFF. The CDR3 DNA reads TGTGCCAGCAGTTACGGGCGAGATATTAGGAATGAGCAGTTCTTC.

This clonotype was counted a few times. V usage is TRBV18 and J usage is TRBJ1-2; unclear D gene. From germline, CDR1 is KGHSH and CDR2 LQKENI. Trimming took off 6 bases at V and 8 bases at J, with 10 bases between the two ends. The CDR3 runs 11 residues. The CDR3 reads CASSAAGGYTF. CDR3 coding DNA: TGTGCCAGCTCTGCGGCGGGCGGCTACACCTTC.

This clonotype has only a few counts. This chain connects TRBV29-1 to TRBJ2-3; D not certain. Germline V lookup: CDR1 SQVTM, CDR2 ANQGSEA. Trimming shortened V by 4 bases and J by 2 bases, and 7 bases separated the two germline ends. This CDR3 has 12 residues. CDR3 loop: CSVALTTDTQYF. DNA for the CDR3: TGCAGCGTTGCGCTCACCACAGATACGCAGTATTTT.

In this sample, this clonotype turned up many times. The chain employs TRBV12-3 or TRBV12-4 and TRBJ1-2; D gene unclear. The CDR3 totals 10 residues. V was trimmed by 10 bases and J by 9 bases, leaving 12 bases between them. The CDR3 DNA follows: TGTGCCACCGCGGGAATCAGCTACACCTTC. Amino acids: CATAGISYTF.

The DNA for the CDR3 is TGTGCCAGCAGTTTGTTGAGCGGGAGGATCAATGAGCAGTTCTTC. Translated, it gives CASSLLSGRINEQFF. This chain connects TRBV27 to TRBJ2-1; TRBD2 matches at 9 bases. Germline values: CDR1 MNHEY, CDR2 SMNVEV (reference sequence). The CDR3 extends over 15 amino acids. Trimming cost V 3 bases and J 6 bases; bases outside gene matches: 6.

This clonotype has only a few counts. CDR3 sequence (DNA): TGCAGCGTTGAAGGCCCCGCGGTCTATGGCTACACCTTC. Translation gives CSVEGPAVYGYTF. V gene TRBV29-1 combines with J gene TRBJ1-2; D ambiguous. The germline V gene encodes CDR1 SQVTM and CDR2 ANQGSEA. There are 13 residues in the CDR3. The V gene lost 1 base and the J gene lost 4 bases, with 10 bases spanning the gap.

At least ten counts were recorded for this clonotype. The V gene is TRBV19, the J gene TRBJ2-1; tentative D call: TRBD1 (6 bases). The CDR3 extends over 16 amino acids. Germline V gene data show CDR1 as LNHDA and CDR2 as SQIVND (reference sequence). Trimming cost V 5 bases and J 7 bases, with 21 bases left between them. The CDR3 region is CASSPGTKVLRNEQFF. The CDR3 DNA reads TGTGCCAGTAGTCCCGGGACAAAGGTACTACGGAATGAGCAGTTCTTC.

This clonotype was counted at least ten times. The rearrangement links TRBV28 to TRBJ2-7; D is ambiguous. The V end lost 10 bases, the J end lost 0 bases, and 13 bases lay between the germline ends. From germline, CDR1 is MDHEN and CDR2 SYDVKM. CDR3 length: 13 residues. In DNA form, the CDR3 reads TGTGCCATCCTAGATCCTATCTCCTACGAGCAGTACTTC. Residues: CAILDPISYEQYF.

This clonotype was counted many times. CDR3 residues: CSARRGLAINEQFF. The CDR3, as DNA: TGCAGTGCTAGACGGGGACTAGCTATCAATGAGCAGTTCTTC. This chain uses TRBV20-1 with TRBJ2-1; 9 bases line up with TRBD2. CDR1 DFQATT and CDR2 SNEGSKA come from the germline V gene (reference sequence). J gave up 6 bases and V 2 bases, and 5 bases lay outside the gene matches. The CDR3 has 14 residues.

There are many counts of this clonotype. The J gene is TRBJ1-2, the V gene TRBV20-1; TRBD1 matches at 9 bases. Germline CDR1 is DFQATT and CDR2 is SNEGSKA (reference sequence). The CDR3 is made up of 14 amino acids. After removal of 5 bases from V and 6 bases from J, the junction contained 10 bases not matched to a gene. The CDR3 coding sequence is TGCAGTGCTCACAACAGGGGGCTCTATCATGGCTACACCTTC. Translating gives CSAHNRGLYHGYTF.

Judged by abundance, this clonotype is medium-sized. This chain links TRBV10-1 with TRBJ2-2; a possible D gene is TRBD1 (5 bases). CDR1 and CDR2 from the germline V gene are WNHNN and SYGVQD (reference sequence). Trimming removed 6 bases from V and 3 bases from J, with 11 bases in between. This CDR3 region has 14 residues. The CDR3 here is CASRAGSDTGELFF. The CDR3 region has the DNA TGCGCCAGCAGGGCAGGGTCGGACACCGGGGAGCTGTTTTTT.

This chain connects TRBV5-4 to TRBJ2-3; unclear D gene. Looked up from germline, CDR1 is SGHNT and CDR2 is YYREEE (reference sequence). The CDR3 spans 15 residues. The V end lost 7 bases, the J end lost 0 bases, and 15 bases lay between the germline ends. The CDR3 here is CASQRGPDSTDTQYF. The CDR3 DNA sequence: TGTGCCAGCCAGAGAGGTCCCGATAGCACAGATACGCAGTATTTT. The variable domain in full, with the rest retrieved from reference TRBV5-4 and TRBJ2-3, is ETGVTQSPTHLIKTRGQQVTLRCSSQSGHNTVSWYQQALGQGPQFIFQYYREEENGRGNFPPRFSGLQFPNYSSELNVNALELDDSALYLCASQRGPDSTDTQYFGPGTRLTVL.

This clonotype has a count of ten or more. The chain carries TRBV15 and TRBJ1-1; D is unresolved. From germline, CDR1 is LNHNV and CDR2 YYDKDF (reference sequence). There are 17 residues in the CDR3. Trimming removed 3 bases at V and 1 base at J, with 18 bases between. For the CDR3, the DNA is TGTGCCACCAGCAGCGCAACCAGACCTACTGAGAACACTGAAGCTTTCTTT. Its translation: CATSSATRPTENTEAFF. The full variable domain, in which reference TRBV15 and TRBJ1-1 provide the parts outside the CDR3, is DAMVIQNPRYQVTQFGKPVTLSCSQTLNHNVMYWYQQKSSQAPKLLFHYYDKDFNNEADTPDNFQSRRPNTSFCFLDIRSPGLGDTAMYLCATSSATRPTENTEAFFGQGTRLTVV.

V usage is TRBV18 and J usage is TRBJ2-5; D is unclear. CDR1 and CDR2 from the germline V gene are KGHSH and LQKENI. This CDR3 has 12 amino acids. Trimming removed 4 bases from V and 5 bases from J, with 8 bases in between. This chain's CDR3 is CASSRPLETQYF. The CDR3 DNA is TGTGCCAGCTCACGGCCCCTCGAGACCCAGTACTTC.

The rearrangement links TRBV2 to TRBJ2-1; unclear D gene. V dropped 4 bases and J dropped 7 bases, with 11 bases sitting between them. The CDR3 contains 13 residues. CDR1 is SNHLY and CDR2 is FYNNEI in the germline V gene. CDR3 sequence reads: CASSGTIANEQFF. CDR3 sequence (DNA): TGTGCCAGCAGTGGGACCATAGCAAATGAGCAGTTCTTC.

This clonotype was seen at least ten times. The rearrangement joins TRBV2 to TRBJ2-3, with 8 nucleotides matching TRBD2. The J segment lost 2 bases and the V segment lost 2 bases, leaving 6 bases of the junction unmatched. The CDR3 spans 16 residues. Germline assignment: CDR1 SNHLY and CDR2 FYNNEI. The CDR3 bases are TGTGCCAGCAGTGAATCCGGGACTAGACCCACAGATACGCAGTATTTT. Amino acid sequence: CASSESGTRPTDTQYF.

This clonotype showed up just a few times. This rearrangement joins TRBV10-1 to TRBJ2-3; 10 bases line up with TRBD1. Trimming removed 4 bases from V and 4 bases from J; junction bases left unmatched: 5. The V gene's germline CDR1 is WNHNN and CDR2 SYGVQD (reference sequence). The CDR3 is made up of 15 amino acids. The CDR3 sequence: CASSVRQGAADTQYF. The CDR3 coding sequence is TGCGCCAGCAGTGTGAGACAGGGGGCCGCAGATACGCAGTATTTT.

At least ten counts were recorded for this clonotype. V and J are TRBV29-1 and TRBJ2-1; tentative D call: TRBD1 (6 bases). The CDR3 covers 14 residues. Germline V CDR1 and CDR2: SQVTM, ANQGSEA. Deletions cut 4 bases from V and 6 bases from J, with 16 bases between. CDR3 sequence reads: CSVGTVPPINEQFF. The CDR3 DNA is TGCAGCGTTGGGACAGTCCCCCCGATCAATGAGCAGTTCTTC.